This T cell receptor (beta chain) was sequenced during a study of blood T cell repertoires in COVID-19. The ends were cut back, 2 bases at V and 2 bases at J, with 17 bases in the middle. CDR1 and CDR2 from the germline V gene are SGHVS and FQNEAQ. The CDR3 extends over 17 amino acids. Original processing methods: Reference gene primers were amplified, and this amplification served to estimate nucleated cell counts. Clones were sequenced by immunoSEQ multiplex PCR, and TCRdb holds only the in-frame ones, with some missing. The DNA gave D and trimming, while V, J and clone size come from that table. Here the sample spans hundreds of thousands of clones, nearly 85% being singletons.

This TCR was recovered from a human donor in a cohort sampled during active COVID-19. Sequencing was carried out using peripheral blood. This chain links TRBV7-8 with TRBJ2-3, with a tentative D call TRBD2 (7 bases). Here the CDR3 DNA reads TGTGCCAGCAGCTTAATTCCCCGGGGGGCCTACACAGATACGCAGTATTTT. Its translation is CASSLIPRGAYTDTQYF.